This record concerns one TCR beta chain sequence. These data originate in a study of technical replicates of blood from a handful of donors. CDR1 is LGHNT and CDR2 is FRNRAP in the germline V gene. Between the trimmed V and J ends, which lost 0 bases and 5 bases, there was a span of 11 bases. The CDR3 consists of 16 residues. Repertoires were generated with immunoSEQ multiplex PCR, while TCRdb's copy carries only in-frame clones and drops some. The sample lists tens of thousands of clones, 97% occurring once. The source is a human donor in good health. Sequencing used T cells isolated from PBMCs. The rearrangement uses TRBV12-5 and TRBJ1-6, with D unresolved. The CDR3 sequence is CASGLVLGRDNSPLHF. Here the CDR3 DNA reads TGTGCTAGTGGTTTGGTCTTGGGGAGGGATAATTCACCCCTCCACTTT. Supplemented by reference TRBV12-5 and TRBJ1-6, the full variable domain reads DARVTQTPRHKVTEMGQEVTMRCQPILGHNTVFWYRQTMMQGLELLAYFRNRAPLDDSGMPKDRFSAEMPDATLATLKIQPSEPRDSAVYFCASGLVLGRDNSPLHFGNGTRLTVT.